This TCR beta chain was found in a study of OX40 agonist ivuxolimab in advanced cancers. Study-level results: Average numbers of expanded clones were greater in CD8+ T cells than in CD4+. Not determined was the antigen specificity of the expanded peripheral T cells. At doses 0.1 to 3.0 mg/kg, CD4+ and CD8+ clones expanded.

With regard to this clone: Its antigen remains unidentified.

The V end was cut by 2 bases, the J end by 0 bases, with 12 bases between. The CDR3 spans 16 residues. CDR1 is SGHDT and CDR2 is YYEEEE in the germline V gene. Sequencing used immunoSEQ multiplex PCR; TCRdb keeps in-frame clones, though not all of them. Among 70,000 or so clones, around 89% were seen once, and the ten largest hold 0.94%. This chain joins TRBV5-6 and TRBJ2-1, with D uncertain. The TCR comes from an adult with an advanced solid tumor such as melanoma, head and neck, liver or kidney cancer. The sample here was CD4+ or CD8+ T cells sorted from blood, taken in a trial of the OX40 agonist ivuxolimab. CDR3 loop: CASSLGASSSYNEQFF. As DNA, the CDR3 is TGTGCCAGCAGCTTAGGAGCTTCTAGCTCCTACAATGAGCAGTTCTTC.